The sequence of this TCR beta chain was determined in a study of response to subunit inactivated influenza vaccine. The study, taken as a whole, reports: It was the authors' suggestion that each seasonal influenza vaccination recruits few new T cells.

Remarks on this clonotype: Its antigen remains unidentified.

Each CDR3 protein is one row after TCRdb ran MiXCR on the RT-PCR reads. This sample yields roughly 650,000 distinct CDR3 sequences, of which around 15% are seen a single time; about 7.4% belongs to the top ten. This clonotype was obtained from a man aged 50 to 60 who received an inactivated influenza vaccine. Sequences were derived from PBMCs from blood, sampled around 15 days before vaccination.

In nucleotides, the CDR3 is TGTGCCACCTCCGGAGGTGCGGGCTATGGCTACACCTTC. This sequence encodes CATSGGAGYGYTF. The chain couples TRBV15 to TRBJ1-2; D uncertain. This CDR3 is built from 13 residues. Germline CDR1 is LNHNV and CDR2 is YYDKDF (reference sequence). V lost 8 bases and J lost 4, with 14 bases in between.